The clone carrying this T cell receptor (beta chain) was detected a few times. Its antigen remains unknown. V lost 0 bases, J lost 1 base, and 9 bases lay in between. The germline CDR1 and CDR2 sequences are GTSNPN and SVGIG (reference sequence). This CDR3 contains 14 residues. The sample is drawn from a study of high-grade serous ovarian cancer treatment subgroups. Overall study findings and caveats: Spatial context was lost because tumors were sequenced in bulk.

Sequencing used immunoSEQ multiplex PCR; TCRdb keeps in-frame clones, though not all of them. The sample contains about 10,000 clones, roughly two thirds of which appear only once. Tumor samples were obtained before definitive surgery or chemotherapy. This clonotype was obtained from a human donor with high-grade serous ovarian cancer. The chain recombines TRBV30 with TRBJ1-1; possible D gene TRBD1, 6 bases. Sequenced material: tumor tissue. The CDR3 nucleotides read TGTGCCTGGAGTGTCGAGGGGGGGAACACTGAAGCTTTCTTT. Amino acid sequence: CAWSVEGGNTEAFF.